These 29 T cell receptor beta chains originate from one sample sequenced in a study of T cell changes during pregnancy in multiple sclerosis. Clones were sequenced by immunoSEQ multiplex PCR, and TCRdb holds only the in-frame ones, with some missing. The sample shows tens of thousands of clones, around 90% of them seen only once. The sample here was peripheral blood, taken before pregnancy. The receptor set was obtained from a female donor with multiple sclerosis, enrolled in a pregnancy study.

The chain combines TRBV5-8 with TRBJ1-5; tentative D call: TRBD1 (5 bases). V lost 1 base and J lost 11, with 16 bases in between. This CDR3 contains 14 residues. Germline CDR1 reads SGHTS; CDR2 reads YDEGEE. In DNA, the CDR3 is TGTGCCAGCAGCTTGCGAAGGGGCCCTGTTACCCAGCATTTT. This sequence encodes CASSLRRGPVTQHF.

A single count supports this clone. The CDR3 coding sequence is TGTGCCAGCAGCTTGCGGGAAGTGCCGAGAAGCTATGGCTACACCTTC. Protein: CASSLREVPRSYGYTF. V usage is TRBV11-2 and J usage is TRBJ1-2; D unresolved. V was pared by 3 bases and J by 4 bases, with 18 bases between. Per germline, CDR1 SGHAT and CDR2 FQNNGV. The CDR3 is made up of 16 amino acids. The full variable domain, with the rest looked up from reference TRBV11-2 and TRBJ1-2, is EAGVAQSPRYKIIEKRQSVAFWCNPISGHATLYWYQQILGQGPKLLIQFQNNGVVDDSQLPKDRFSAERLKGVDSTLKIQPAKLEDSAVYLCASSLREVPRSYGYTFGSGTRLTVV.

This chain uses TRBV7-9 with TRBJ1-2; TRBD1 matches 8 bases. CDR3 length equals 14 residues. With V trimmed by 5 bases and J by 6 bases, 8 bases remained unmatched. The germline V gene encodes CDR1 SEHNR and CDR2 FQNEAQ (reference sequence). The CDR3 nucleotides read TGTGCCAGCAGCCGGACGACAGGGGAAGATGGCTACACCTTC. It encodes CASSRTTGEDGYTF.

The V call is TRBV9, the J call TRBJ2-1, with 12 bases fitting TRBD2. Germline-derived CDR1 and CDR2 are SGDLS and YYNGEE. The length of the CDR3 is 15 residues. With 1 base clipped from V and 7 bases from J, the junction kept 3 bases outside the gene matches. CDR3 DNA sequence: TGTGCCAGCAGCGTAACTAGCGGGGGGTATAATGAGCAGTTCTTC. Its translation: CASSVTSGGYNEQFF. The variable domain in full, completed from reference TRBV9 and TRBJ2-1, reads DSGVTQTPKHLITATGQRVTLRCSPRSGDLSVYWYQQSLDQGLQFLIQYYNGEERAKGNILERFSAQQFPDLHSELNLSSLELGDSALYFCASSVTSGGYNEQFFGPGTRLTVL.

The DNA for the CDR3 is TGTGCCAGTAGTCTCCGGACTCAGAATGAAAAACTGTTTTTT. Translation gives CASSLRTQNEKLFF. This chain uses TRBV19 with TRBJ1-4; unclear D gene. Germline CDR1 LNHDA, CDR2 SQIVND (reference sequence). This CDR3 has 14 amino acids. Between the trimmed V and J ends, which lost 5 bases and 5 bases, there was a span of 12 bases.

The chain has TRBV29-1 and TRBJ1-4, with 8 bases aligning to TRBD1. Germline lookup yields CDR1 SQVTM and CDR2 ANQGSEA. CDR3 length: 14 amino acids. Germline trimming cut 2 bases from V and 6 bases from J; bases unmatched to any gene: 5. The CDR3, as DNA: TGCAGCGTTGAACGTGTGACAGGGGATGAAAAACTGTTTTTT. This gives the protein CSVERVTGDEKLFF. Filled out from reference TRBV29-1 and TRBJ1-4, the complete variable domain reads SAVISQKPSRDICQRGTSLTIQCQVDSQVTMMFWYRQQPGQSLTLIATANQGSEATYESGFVIDKFPISRPNLTFSTLTVSNMSPEDSSIYLCSVERVTGDEKLFFGSGTQLSVL.

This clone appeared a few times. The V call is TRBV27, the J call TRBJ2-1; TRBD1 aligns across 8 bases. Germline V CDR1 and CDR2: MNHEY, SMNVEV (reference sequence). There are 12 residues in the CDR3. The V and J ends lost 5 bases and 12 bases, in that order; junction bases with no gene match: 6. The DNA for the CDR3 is TGTGCCAGCAGTGAGACAGGGGAATCGCAGTTCTTC. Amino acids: CASSETGESQFF.

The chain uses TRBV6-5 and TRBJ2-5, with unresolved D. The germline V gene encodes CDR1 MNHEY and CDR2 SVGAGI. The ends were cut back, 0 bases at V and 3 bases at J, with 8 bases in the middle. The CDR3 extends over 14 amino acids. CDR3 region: CASSYSIEKETQYF. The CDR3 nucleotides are TGTGCCAGCAGTTACTCGATAGAGAAAGAGACCCAGTACTTC.

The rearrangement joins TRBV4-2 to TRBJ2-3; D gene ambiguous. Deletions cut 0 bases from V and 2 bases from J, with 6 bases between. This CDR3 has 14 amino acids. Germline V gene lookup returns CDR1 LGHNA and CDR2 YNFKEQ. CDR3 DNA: TGTGCCAGCAGCCAAGAATACACCACAGATACGCAGTATTTT. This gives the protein CASSQEYTTDTQYF.

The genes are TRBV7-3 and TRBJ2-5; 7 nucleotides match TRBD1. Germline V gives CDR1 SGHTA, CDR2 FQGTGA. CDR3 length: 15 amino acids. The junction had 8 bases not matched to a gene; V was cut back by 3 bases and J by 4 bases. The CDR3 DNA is TGTGCCAGCAGCTTCCGAGGGGGCGCCGGAGAGACCCAGTACTTC. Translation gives CASSFRGGAGETQYF.

CDR3 in amino acids: CASSQDFEYGGREQFF. CDR3 bases: TGCGCCAGCAGCCAAGATTTTGAGTACGGAGGGCGGGAGCAGTTCTTC. The chain links TRBV4-3 to TRBJ2-1; maybe TRBD2 (6 bases). This CDR3 is built from 16 residues. CDR1 is LGHNA, CDR2 YSLEER, per germline. V lost 0 bases, J lost 10 bases, and 19 bases lay in between.

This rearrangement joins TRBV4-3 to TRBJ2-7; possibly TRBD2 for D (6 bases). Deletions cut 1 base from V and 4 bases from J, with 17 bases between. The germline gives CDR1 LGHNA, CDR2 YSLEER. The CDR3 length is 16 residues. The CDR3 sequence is CASSQGTGTGAYEQYF. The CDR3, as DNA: TGCGCCAGCAGCCAAGGAACCGGGACTGGGGCATACGAGCAGTACTTC.

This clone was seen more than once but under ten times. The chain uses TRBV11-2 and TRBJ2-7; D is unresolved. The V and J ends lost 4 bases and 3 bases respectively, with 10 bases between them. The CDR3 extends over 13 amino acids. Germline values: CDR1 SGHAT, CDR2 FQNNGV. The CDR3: CASSSVVGYEQYF. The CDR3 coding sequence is TGTGCCAGCAGCTCGGTAGTCGGCTACGAGCAGTACTTC.

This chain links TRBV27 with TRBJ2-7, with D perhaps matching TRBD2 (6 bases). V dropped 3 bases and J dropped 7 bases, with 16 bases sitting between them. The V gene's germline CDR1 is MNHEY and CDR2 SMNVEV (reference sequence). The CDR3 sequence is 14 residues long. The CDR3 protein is CASSFGGLVGEQYF. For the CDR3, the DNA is TGTGCCAGCAGTTTCGGGGGACTTGTTGGGGAGCAGTACTTC.

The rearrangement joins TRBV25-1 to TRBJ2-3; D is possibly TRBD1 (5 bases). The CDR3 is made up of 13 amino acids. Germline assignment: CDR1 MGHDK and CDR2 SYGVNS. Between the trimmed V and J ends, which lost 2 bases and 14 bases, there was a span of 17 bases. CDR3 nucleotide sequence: TGTGCCAGCAGTGAAGACTCCCTGGACACTCCGTATTTT. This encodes CASSEDSLDTPYF.

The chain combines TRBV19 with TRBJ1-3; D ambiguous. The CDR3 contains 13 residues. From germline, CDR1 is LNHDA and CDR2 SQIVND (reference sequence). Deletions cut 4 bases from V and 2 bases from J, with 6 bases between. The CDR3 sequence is CASSTDAGNTIYF. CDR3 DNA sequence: TGTGCCAGTAGTACAGACGCTGGAAACACCATATATTTT. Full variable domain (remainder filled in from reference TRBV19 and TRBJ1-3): DGGITQSPKYLFRKEGQNVTLSCEQNLNHDAMYWYRQDPGQGLRLIYYSQIVNDFQKGDIAEGYSVSREKKESFPLTVTSAQKNPTAFYLCASSTDAGNTIYFGEGSWLTVV.

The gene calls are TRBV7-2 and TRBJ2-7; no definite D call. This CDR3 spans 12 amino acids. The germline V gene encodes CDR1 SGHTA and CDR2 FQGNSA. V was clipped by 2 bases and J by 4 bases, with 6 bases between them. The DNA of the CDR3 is TGTGCCAGCAGCTTAATACGGTACGAGCAGTACTTC. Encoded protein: CASSLIRYEQYF. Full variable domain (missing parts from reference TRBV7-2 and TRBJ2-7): GAGVSQSPSNKVTEKGKDVELRCDPISGHTALYWYRQSLGQGLEFLIYFQGNSAPDKSGLPSDRFSAERTGGSVSTLTIQRTQQEDSAVYLCASSLIRYEQYFGPGTRLTVT.

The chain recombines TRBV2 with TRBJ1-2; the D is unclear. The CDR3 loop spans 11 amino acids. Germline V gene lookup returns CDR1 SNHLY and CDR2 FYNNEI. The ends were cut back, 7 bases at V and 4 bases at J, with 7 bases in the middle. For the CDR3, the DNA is TGTGCCAGCATGGCCTCCTATGGCTACACCTTC. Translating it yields CASMASYGYTF.

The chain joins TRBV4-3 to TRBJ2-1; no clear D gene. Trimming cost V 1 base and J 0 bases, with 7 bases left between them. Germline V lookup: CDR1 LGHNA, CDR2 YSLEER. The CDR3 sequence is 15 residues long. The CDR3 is CASSQGMSSYNEQFF. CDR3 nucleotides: TGCGCCAGCAGCCAAGGCATGAGCTCCTACAATGAGCAGTTCTTC.

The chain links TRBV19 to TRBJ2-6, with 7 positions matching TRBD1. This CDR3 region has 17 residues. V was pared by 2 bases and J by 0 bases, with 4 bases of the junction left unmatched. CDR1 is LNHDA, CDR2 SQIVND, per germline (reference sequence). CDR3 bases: TGTGCCAGTAGTATATTAGGGGGCGGCTCTGGGGCCAACGTCCTGACTTTC. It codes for CASSILGGGSGANVLTF.

As DNA, the CDR3 is TGCAGTGCTAGTTACTTAGAGACCCAGTACTTC. It encodes CSASYLETQYF. The chain has TRBV20-1 and TRBJ2-5; D not certain. This CDR3 spans 11 amino acids. V was pared by 3 bases and J by 4 bases, with 6 bases between. The V gene's germline CDR1 is DFQATT and CDR2 SNEGSKA (reference sequence).

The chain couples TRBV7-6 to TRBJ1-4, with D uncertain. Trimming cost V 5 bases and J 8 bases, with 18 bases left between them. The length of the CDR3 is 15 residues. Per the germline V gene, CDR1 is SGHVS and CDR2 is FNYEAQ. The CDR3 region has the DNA TGTGCCAGCAGCCTATCTGGTCGGGTGAGGGAAAAACTGTTTTTT. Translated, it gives CASSLSGRVREKLFF.

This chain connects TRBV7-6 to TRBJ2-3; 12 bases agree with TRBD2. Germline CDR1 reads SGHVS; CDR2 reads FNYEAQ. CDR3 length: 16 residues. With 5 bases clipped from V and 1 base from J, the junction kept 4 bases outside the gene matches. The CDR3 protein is CASSHRLAGGTDTQYF. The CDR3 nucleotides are TGTGCCAGCAGCCACAGACTAGCGGGGGGCACAGATACGCAGTATTTT.

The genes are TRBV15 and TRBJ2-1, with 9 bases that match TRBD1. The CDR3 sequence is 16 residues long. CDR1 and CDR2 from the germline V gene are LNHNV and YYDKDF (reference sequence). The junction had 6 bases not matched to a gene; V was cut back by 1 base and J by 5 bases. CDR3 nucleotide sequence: TGTGCCACCAGCAGAGTCCGACAGGGGGTAGACAATGAGCAGTTCTTC. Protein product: CATSRVRQGVDNEQFF.

CDR3 bases: TGTGCCACCAGCAGAGTGAGCGGGGGGGCTGTGTCCTACGAGCAGTACTTC. Protein product: CATSRVSGGAVSYEQYF. The rearrangement joins TRBV15 to TRBJ2-7; 10 bases are a match to TRBD2. Losses at the gene ends were 1 base for V and 1 base for J; bases not matched to a gene: 7. Germline V gene lookup returns CDR1 LNHNV and CDR2 YYDKDF (reference sequence). This CDR3 has 17 residues.

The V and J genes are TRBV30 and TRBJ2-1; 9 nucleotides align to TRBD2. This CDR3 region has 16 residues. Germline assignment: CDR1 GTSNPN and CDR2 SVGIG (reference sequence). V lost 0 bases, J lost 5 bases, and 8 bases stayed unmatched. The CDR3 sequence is CAWSVLAGGGHNEQFF. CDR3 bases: TGTGCCTGGAGTGTACTGGCGGGGGGGGGTCACAATGAGCAGTTCTTC.

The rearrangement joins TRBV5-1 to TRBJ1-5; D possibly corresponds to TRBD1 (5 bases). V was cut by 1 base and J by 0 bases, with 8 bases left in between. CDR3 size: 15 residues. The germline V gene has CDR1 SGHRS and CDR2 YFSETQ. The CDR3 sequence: CASSLMGGSNQPQHF. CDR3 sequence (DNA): TGCGCCAGCAGCTTGATGGGGGGTAGCAATCAGCCCCAGCATTTT.

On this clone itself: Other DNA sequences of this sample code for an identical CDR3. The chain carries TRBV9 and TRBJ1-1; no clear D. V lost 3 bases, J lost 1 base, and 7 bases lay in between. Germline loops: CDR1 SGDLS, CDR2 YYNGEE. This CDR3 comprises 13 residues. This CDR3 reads CASSAGANTEAFF. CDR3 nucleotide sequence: TGTGCCAGCAGCGCCGGAGCGAACACTGAAGCTTTCTTT.

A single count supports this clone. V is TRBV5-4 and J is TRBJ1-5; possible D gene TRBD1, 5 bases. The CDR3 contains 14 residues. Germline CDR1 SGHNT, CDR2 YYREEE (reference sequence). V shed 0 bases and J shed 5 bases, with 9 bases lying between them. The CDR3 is CASSLEGRDQPQHF. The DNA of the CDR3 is TGTGCCAGCAGCTTGGAGGGGAGGGATCAGCCCCAGCATTTT.